This T cell receptor beta chain was retrieved from a study of cytomegalovirus exposure and HLA in healthy donors (dated by TCRdb to 2016 to 2017). Study-wide context: An earlier analysis of some 500 of the donors reported 250 to 350 Gb of sequence data and 100 million to 130 million unique TCR beta sequences from roughly 200 million T cells. About 300 gigabases of sequencing data and 70 million to 100 million unique TCR sequences were included in an early release covering several hundred HLA-typed donors. Of the roughly 410 genotyped donors, 75% to 85% were placed in the genetic ancestry cluster associated with self-reported Caucasian donors. The study aimed to test whether cataloging public T cell receptors could reveal signatures of past pathogen exposure. The T cell repertoires of roughly 660 subjects were profiled by immunosequencing and related to cytomegalovirus serostatus. Along with the approximately 700-subject first cohort, a separate validation cohort of 120 different subjects was used. The study combined high-throughput TCR immunosequencing, statistical association of individual TCRs with disease status, and machine learning to predict cytomegalovirus infection status. To study patterns of TCR occurrence, a later analysis re-analyzed previously published TCR beta repertoires from just over 650 donors and added high-resolution HLA genotyping. Rather than using new phenotypic data, the later analysis identified candidate immune exposures from TCR beta sequences and from how often those sequences occurred across donors. An earlier analysis of 587 of the donors used high-throughput TCR beta sequencing to judge whether each TCR beta V gene segment behaved as functional or pseudogenic. Donor age, sex, ethnicity and CMV serostatus were collected together with the repertoire data. Genome-wide SNP genotypes for about three fifths of the roughly 670 donors were used in a later genetic analysis, which treated that subset as a discovery cohort. Every repertoire in the discovery cohort had been generated on one and the same sequencing platform. Both class I and class II loci were covered by HLA typing, at four-digit resolution. Typing coverage differed by locus: A, B, C, DRB1 and DQB1 were typed in about 629-640 donors, DQA1 in 522, DPA1 in approximately 610, and DPB1 in 400 to 480. Several DR-DQ haplotypes were handled as single units for association and clustering, since linkage in the cohort was strong. On average, about 240,000 unique TCR beta nucleotide sequences were sequenced per donor among several hundred genotyped donors of the cohort, with 15% to 20% of those sequences being non-productive.

The library was obtained by the immunoSEQ multiplex PCR assay. The multiplex PCR relied on a mix of 60 forward primers for TCR Vbeta segments and 13 reverse primers for TCR Jbeta segments. Amplification of the CDR3 region of rearranged TCR beta genes was performed with a multiplex PCR assay on genomic DNA. Amplified TCR beta libraries were sequenced as 87-base-pair reads on the Illumina HiSeq System. Concerning the study's data processing: A later analysis counted about 76 million unique TCR beta chains across the 550 to 800 repertoires, and 10 million to 12 million of these chains were shared by at least two donors. Raw reads were error-corrected and collapsed into unique sequences by a nearest-neighbor algorithm in which closely related sequences were merged to remove PCR and sequencing errors. V, D and J gene segments were assigned by aligning CDR3 sequences to IMGT reference sequences. For a sequence to be retained, a match of at least six nucleotides was required to both a V gene segment and a J gene segment. A rearrangement counted as productive if the CDR3 had no stop codons and remained in frame with V and J, and every other rearrangement counted as non-productive. Following IMGT convention, CDR3 was defined as the stretch from the second conserved V-encoded cysteine to the conserved J-encoded phenylalanine. In an earlier analysis of approximately 500 of the donors, sequences lacking an unambiguous match to a single V gene segment were excluded. In an earlier analysis of around 600 of the donors, V segments were called functional above 56.7% productive rearrangements and were called segregating when the between-donor standard deviation exceeded 5%. A statistical classification framework was built to diagnose cytomegalovirus status from the catalog of TCR beta chain sequences. In a later analysis, V and J genes were assigned by comparing TCR nucleotide sequences against IMGT/GENE-DB human TR gene sequences. A later analysis assigned CDR3 sequences and most-parsimonious VDJ recombination scenarios with the TCRdist pipeline. In a later analysis, every TCR beta chain was defined by the combination of its CDR3 amino acid sequence and its V-gene family, and reads without a unique V-gene family were dropped. As a way to deal with suspected cross-contamination and a sequencing artifact, a later analysis dropped approximately 590 nucleotide sequences that were highly shared and had low generation probability. In a later analysis, a clonal expansion index was calculated for each public chain from normalized within-repertoire ranks of inferred template counts. Generation probabilities in a later analysis came from a VDJ recombination model fitted to out-of-frame rearrangements, and those results were checked against IGoR. In a later analysis, TCR-TCR, TCR-HLA and TCR-CMV co-occurrence was scored with hypergeometric tests, and a repertoire-size bias correction was applied to TCR pairs. To estimate false discovery rates, a later analysis permuted the HLA or CMV assignments 20 times. In a later analysis, co-occurring TCRs were grouped with DBSCAN, and TCRdist sequence similarity was added when clustering was performed within HLA-allele-positive subsets. Repertoires with fewer than 30,000 or more than 120,000 public chains, plus five repertoires with anomalous nucleotide sharing, were excluded from co-occurrence clustering. Entries here come from immuneACCESS through TCRdb and include only in-frame sequences with V and J called. Some clones fail to appear in such tables; in the studies checked, an unresolved V gene covers under half of the shortfall, and the cause of the remainder is unknown. Clone size and V and J calls were adopted from that table, with D and trimming inferred from the DNA. Present in this sample are about 130,000 clones, under 85% of which were seen just once. The ten largest make up approximately 4.5% of the sample.

From a lookup of the germline V gene, CDR1 and CDR2 are MDHEN and SYDVKM. Reading from cysteine to phenylalanine, the CDR3 counts 15 amino acids. This entry keeps only the CDR3 DNA: 45 bases, framed from base 1. V loses 8 bases of germline sequence and J loses 5 bases, and the interval between the two ends is 18 bases. General findings and caveats noted by the study authors: The classifier was reported to diagnose cytomegalovirus status with high specificity and sensitivity in both the original cohort and the validation cohort. A later genetic analysis reported fewer N-insertions in productive TCRs among donors in an Asian-associated ancestry cluster than the roughly 700-donor mean. The earlier analysis of a few hundred of the donors excluded 15 to 20 rarely observed V segments, including chromosome 9 orphons, because counts were too low. A further reported finding was that TCR beta sequences accurately predicted the HLA-A and HLA-B alleles for most subjects in the first cohort. Linkage disequilibrium might explain the correlated functional status among segregating V segments, but an unknown experimental factor could not be excluded. It was suggested by the authors that the approach could potentially be generalized to other disease states and immunological phenotypes. In a later analysis, 16,951 TCR beta sequences were associated with specific HLA alleles at a false discovery rate of 0.05. In a later analysis, several top co-occurrence clusters were reported to appear linked to parvovirus B19, influenza, CMV and Epstein-Barr virus. CMV serostatus was the only immune exposure information available for the cohort. An association between a missense DCLRE1C variant and V-gene and J-gene trimming of TCR beta chains was found in a later genetic analysis and replicated in an independent cohort. In vitro tests confirmed that a few of the cytomegalovirus-associated TCR beta chains recognize cytomegalovirus antigens. Sequencing depth was assumed to be roughly uniform across donors in the presence/absence analyses, though that assumption may not hold. Across donors, most TCR sequences were observed very rarely, whereas some public TCRs were present in many individuals. The study listed around 160 TCR beta chains as associated with cytomegalovirus. The 87-base-pair reads could not distinguish some IMGT-functional V segments, including TRBV6-2 and TRBV6-3, so those segments were excluded. According to a later analysis, most CMV-associated TCR beta chains appeared to be HLA-restricted, and the HLA associations seemed to be driven largely by CMV exposure. A cluster of highly shared sequence variants was judged likely to represent a technical artifact of the sequencing pipeline. This cohort had only TCR beta chains sequenced, and the lack of alpha or paired-chain data limited which features could be detected. A later analysis found that HLA-associated TCR beta chains were more clonally expanded and had lower generation probabilities than equally common non-associated chains. An earlier analysis of 450 to 750 of the donors showed that most TCR beta V segments appeared in productive rearrangements either about 90% or about 30% of the time, which broadly matched IMGT annotations. A later analysis found that TCR association rates varied across HLA loci, with DRB1 alleles showing the most associated TCRs and HLA-C alleles the fewest. Strong co-occurrence of HLA alleles, especially DR and DQ, made assigning TCR associations to individual alleles difficult. Because HLA typing was unavailable for some donors at each locus, only the typed subset was used in association tests.

The cohort comprised fewer than 750 healthy bone marrow donors. At the time of sampling, all cohort members were nominally healthy, though unrecorded immune exposures were likely present. The donor was CMV seropositive and belonged to the group of 270 or so seropositive cohort members. A peripheral blood sample was collected from each donor, and TCR beta sequencing was performed on peripheral blood mononuclear cells. Genomic DNA was extracted from the blood cell samples with the Qiagen DNeasy Blood Extraction Kit. A note on this clone: Its recognized antigen is unknown. No base quality information exists; no much larger clone differs at one position.

The sequence was collected from a male donor in good health and CMV-seropositive. Here the chain combines TRBV28 and TRBJ2-2; the D segment cannot be called with confidence. The sample consisted of PBMCs. The CDR3 reads CASGNIALGTGELFF. The nucleotides read TGTGCCAGCGGCAACATAGCTTTAGGTACCGGGGAGCTGTTTTTT.